This entry features one T cell receptor beta chain sequence. The CDR3 is made up of 13 amino acids. Trimming pared 0 bases from V and 5 bases from J, leaving 8 bases between. Germline CDR1 SGHRS, CDR2 YFSETQ. The sample belongs to a study of blood T cell repertoires in COVID-19. Study in general: Italy, Spain and the United States were the sources of the convalescent and acute COVID-19 samples.

Enrolment of Seattle patients took place during active infection, and they were followed longitudinally. Here immunoSEQ multiplex PCR was the method, and the copy in TCRdb shows in-frame clones only, minus some. Found here are fewer than 400,000 clones, under 90% of them singletons; the top ten hold roughly 2.9%. This clonotype was obtained from a woman in her twenties or thirties with COVID-19, enrolled during active disease. V usage is TRBV5-1 and J usage is TRBJ2-5; D call uncertain. Input material: peripheral blood. CDR3 bases: TGCGCCAGCAGCTTGGTTGGAGTGGAGACCCAGTACTTC. As protein: CASSLVGVETQYF. Full variable domain (missing parts from reference TRBV5-1 and TRBJ2-5): KAGVTQTPRYLIKTRGQQVTLSCSPISGHRSVSWYQQTPGQGLQFLFEYFSETQRNKGNFPGRFSGRQFSNSRSEMNVSTLELGDSALYLCASSLVGVETQYFGPGTRLLVL.